This T cell receptor beta chain was profiled in a study of blood T cell repertoires in COVID-19. The repertoire was sequenced with immunoSEQ multiplex PCR; TCRdb's copy has only in-frame clones and lacks some. The repertoire holds 250,000 to 400,000 clones, approximately 89% seen once, with 1.6% in the top ten. The Seattle patients joined while their infection was active and were tracked longitudinally afterward. The TCR comes from a woman in her 30s with COVID-19, enrolled during active disease. The sequencing input was peripheral blood.

CDR3 sequence: CASSGLLRDSYTF. For the CDR3, the DNA is TGCGCCAGCAGCGGGCTCTTACGTGACAGCTACACCTTC. This chain uses TRBV5-1 with TRBJ1-2; D uncertain. Germline assignment: CDR1 SGHRS and CDR2 YFSETQ. The CDR3 covers 13 residues. Trimming took off 4 bases at V and 9 bases at J, with 16 bases between the two ends.